The subject of this entry is one T cell receptor beta chain. Enrolled during active infection, Seattle patients were then followed longitudinally. The CDR3 totals 14 residues. Germline V gives CDR1 SQVTM, CDR2 ANQGSEA. J gave up 1 base and V 2 bases, and 4 bases lay outside the gene matches. Under the authors' procedure: Estimation of nucleated cell counts relied on the amplification of reference gene primers. Profiled with immunoSEQ multiplex PCR; TCRdb holds only in-frame clones, not every one. V and J calls and clone size are those listed in that table; D and trimming were worked out from the DNA. The top ten hold less than 3.5% of the sample, which has about 90,000 clones, 89% seen once. The data originate from a study of blood T cell repertoires in COVID-19. Turning to the study itself: The United States, Italy and Spain were the sources of the acute and convalescent COVID-19 samples. Sample material is recorded as cDNA or gDNA derived from T cells, B-cell-depleted T cells, or PBMCs.

J is TRBJ1-1 and V is TRBV29-1; 7 bases agree with TRBD1. Sequenced material: peripheral blood. This clonotype originated in a man between 45 and 60 years old with COVID-19, enrolled during active disease. This CDR3 is CSVEKGAGNTEAFF. As DNA, the CDR3 is TGCAGCGTTGAAAAGGGGGCTGGGAACACTGAAGCTTTCTTT.